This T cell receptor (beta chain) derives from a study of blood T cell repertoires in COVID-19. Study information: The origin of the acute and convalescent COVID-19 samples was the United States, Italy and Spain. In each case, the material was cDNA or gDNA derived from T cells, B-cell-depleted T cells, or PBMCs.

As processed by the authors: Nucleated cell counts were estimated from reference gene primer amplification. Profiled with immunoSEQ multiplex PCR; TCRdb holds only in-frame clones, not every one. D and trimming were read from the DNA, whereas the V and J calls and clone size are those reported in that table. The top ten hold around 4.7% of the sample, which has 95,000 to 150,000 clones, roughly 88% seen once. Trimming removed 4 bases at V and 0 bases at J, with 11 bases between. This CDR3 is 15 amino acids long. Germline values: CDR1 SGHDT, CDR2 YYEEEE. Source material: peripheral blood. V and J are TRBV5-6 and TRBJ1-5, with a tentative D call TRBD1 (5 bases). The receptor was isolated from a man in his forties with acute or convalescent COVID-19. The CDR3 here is CASSPWGDSNQPQHF. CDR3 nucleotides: TGTGCCAGCAGCCCTTGGGGGGATAGCAATCAGCCCCAGCATTTT.